This is a list of T cell receptor beta chains from one sample in a study of CD8+CD57+ T cells in acquired aplastic anemia. MiXCR was run by TCRdb on the reads, yielding one entry per CDR3 protein. The sample lists some 92,000 distinct CDR3 sequences, around 70% occurring once. The material sequenced was sorted CD4+, CD8+, or CD8+CD57+ T cells (not recorded which) from PBMCs. These receptors all stem from a human donor with aplastic anemia. CDR3s include the opening cysteine and the closing phenylalanine or tryptophan. The order of the fields is J gene, D gene, V gene, clone size, CDR3 protein, CDR3 DNA. D genes are given only for firm matches. Only some rows state a clone size, as once, few, many or a class for expanded clones.

>TRBJ2-5|TRBD1|TRBV19|-
CASSFGQGWETQYF
TGTGCCAGTAGTTTCGGACAGGGTTGGGAGACCCAGTACTTC
>TRBJ2-5|-|TRBV11-2|-
CASSLGITTRAGQETQYF
TGTGCCAGCAGCCTTGGCATTACTACTCGAGCGGGCCAAGAGACCCAGTACTTC
>TRBJ2-1|TRBD2|TRBV19|-
CASSTRAGGVYNEQFF
TGTGCCAGTAGCACTCGAGCGGGAGGGGTCTACAATGAGCAGTTCTTC
>TRBJ1-6|-|TRBV12-3/TRBV12-4|-
CASSDDSYSPLHF
TGTGCCAGCAGTGACGACAGCTATTCACCCCTCCACTTT
>TRBJ1-1|-|TRBV2|-
CASSSNSLTEAFF
TGTGCCAGCAGTTCCAATTCGCTAACTGAAGCTTTCTTT
>TRBJ2-7|TRBD1|TRBV7-9|-
CASSSRTGYEQYF
TGTGCCAGCAGCTCTCGGACAGGCTACGAGCAGTACTTC
>TRBJ2-1|TRBD1|TRBV24-1|-
CATSDGRGNEQFF
TGTGCCACCAGTGATGGCAGGGGGAATGAGCAGTTCTTC
>TRBJ2-1|-|TRBV11-2|-
CASSPRYDLSYNEQFF
TGTGCCAGCAGCCCACGTTATGACCTCTCCTACAATGAGCAGTTCTTC
>TRBJ1-2|TRBD1|TRBV20-1|-
CSAEDRANYGYTF
TGCAGTGCCGAGGACAGGGCTAACTATGGCTACACCTTC
>TRBJ2-1|TRBD2|TRBV20-1|-
CSARDSTSGSYNEQFF
TGCAGTGCTAGAGATTCGACTAGCGGGAGTTACAATGAGCAGTTCTTC
>TRBJ2-1|TRBD2|TRBV7-6|many
CASSYLAGLVNEQFF
TGTGCCAGCAGCTATTTAGCGGGACTTGTCAATGAGCAGTTCTTC
>TRBJ1-2|-|TRBV6-1|-
CASSDMAARYTF
TGTGCCAGCAGTGACATGGCTGCCCGCTACACCTTC
>TRBJ2-1|TRBD2|TRBV20-1|-
CSARLGGGASFF
TGCAGTGCTAGGTTGGGCGGGGGGGCCTCATTCTTC
>TRBJ2-2|-|TRBV7-9|medium-sized
CASSLDSPPFGELFF
TGTGCCAGCAGTTTGGACTCCCCACCGTTCGGGGAGCTGTTTTTT
>TRBJ2-7|TRBD2|TRBV7-7|-
CASSLEAGASNEQYF
TGTGCCAGCAGCTTAGAAGCGGGGGCATCCAACGAGCAGTACTTC
>TRBJ2-7|-|TRBV6-1|many
CASSGGAGEHYEQYF
TGTGCCAGCAGTGGCGGGGCAGGGGAACACTACGAGCAGTACTTC
>TRBJ1-6|-|TRBV2|-
CASGVGNSPLHF
TGTGCCAGCGGGGTTGGTAATTCACCCCTCCACTTT
>TRBJ2-2|-|TRBV15|-
CATSRVCSERGAVF
TGTGCCACCAGCAGAGTATGTTCAGAACGGGGGGCTGTTTTT
>TRBJ2-2|-|TRBV7-9|-
CASSFAYTGELFF
TGTGCCAGCAGCTTTGCGTACACCGGGGAGCTGTTTTTT
>TRBJ2-1|-|TRBV11-1|-
CASSSATGYNEQFF
TGTGCCAGCAGCTCCGCGACAGGATACAATGAGCAGTTCTTC
>TRBJ2-6|-|TRBV11-1|-
CASSLTGDSGANVLTF
TGTGCCAGCAGCTTGACGGGGGACTCTGGGGCCAACGTCCTGACTTTC
>TRBJ2-1|-|TRBV29-1|-
CSANPGQKPGGKQFF
TGCAGCGCCAACCCGGGACAGAAACCGGGGGGGAAGCAGTTCTTC
>TRBJ2-1|TRBD1|TRBV20-1|-
CSATGTGDYNEQLF
TGCAGTGCGACCGGGACAGGGGACTACAATGAGCAGCTCTTC
>TRBJ2-3|-|TRBV29-1|-
CSARSRGRTDTQYF
TGCAGCGCCCGGAGTAGGGGGAGGACAGATACGCAGTATTTT
>TRBJ2-3|TRBD2|TRBV12-5|-
CASGLAGGTDTQYF
TGTGCTAGTGGTCTAGCGGGAGGGACAGATACGCAGTATTTT
>TRBJ2-5|TRBD2|TRBV7-6|-
CASRATSGGTETQYF
TGTGCCAGCAGGGCGACTAGCGGGGGGACAGAGACCCAGTACTTC
>TRBJ2-1|-|TRBV19|many
CASKYGGSEYNEQFF
TGTGCCAGTAAGTACGGTGGCAGCGAATACAATGAGCAGTTCTTC
>TRBJ1-2|-|TRBV20-1|-
CSANDGEGYTF
TGCAGTGCTAACGACGGTGAGGGCTACACCTTC
>TRBJ2-5|TRBD2|TRBV11-2|many
CASSSGLAGVLETQYF
TGTGCCAGCAGCTCGGGACTAGCGGGAGTATTAGAGACCCAGTACTTC
>TRBJ2-3|TRBD1|TRBV7-9|-
CASPPGQGPDTQYF
TGTGCCAGTCCCCCGGGACAGGGACCAGATACGCAGTATTTT
>TRBJ2-5|-|TRBV27|few
CASSLFGPGTLGETQYF
TGTGCCAGCAGTTTATTTGGGCCGGGTACCCTCGGAGAGACCCAGTACTTC
>TRBJ2-5|-|TRBV19|-
CASKAGETQYF
TGTGCCAGTAAGGCCGGCGAGACCCAGTACTTC
>TRBJ1-6|-|TRBV5-1|-
CASSLGKDIGSPLHF
TGCGCCAGCAGCTTGGGAAAGGACATCGGTTCACCCCTCCACTTT
>TRBJ2-3|-|TRBV7-9|once
CASSRSGDTDTQYF
TGTGCCAGCAGCCGTAGCGGAGACACAGATACGCAGTATTTT
>TRBJ2-5|-|TRBV10-3|once
CAIRGEVYQETQYF
TGTGCCATCAGGGGCGAGGTATATCAAGAGACCCAGTACTTC
>TRBJ2-3|TRBD1|TRBV10-3|-
CAISEGTGVDTQYF
TGTGCCATCAGTGAGGGGACAGGGGTAGATACGCAGTATTTT
>TRBJ2-3|-|TRBV20-1|-
CSATTGLLTDTQYF
TGCAGTGCTACAACGGGACTCCTCACAGATACGCAGTATTTT
>TRBJ2-2|-|TRBV28|-
CASGRNTGELFF
TGTGCCAGCGGCCGAAACACCGGGGAGCTGTTTTTT
>TRBJ1-2|-|TRBV12-3/TRBV12-4|-
CASSLAPTGFGWGDYGYTF
TGTGCCAGCAGTTTAGCCCCTACAGGATTCGGATGGGGGGACTATGGCTACACCTTC
>TRBJ2-6|TRBD2|TRBV19|-
CASSRGGGANVLTF
TGTGCCAGTAGTAGGGGGGGTGGGGCCAACGTCCTGACTTTC
>TRBJ2-7|TRBD2|TRBV20-1|-
CSARPGLAGGGEQYF
TGCAGTGCCAGACCGGGACTAGCGGGAGGTGGCGAGCAGTACTTC
>TRBJ1-1|-|TRBV20-1|-
CSARGTGTPRATEAFF
TGCAGTGCTAGGGGAACCGGGACCCCGCGCGCCACTGAAGCTTTCTTT